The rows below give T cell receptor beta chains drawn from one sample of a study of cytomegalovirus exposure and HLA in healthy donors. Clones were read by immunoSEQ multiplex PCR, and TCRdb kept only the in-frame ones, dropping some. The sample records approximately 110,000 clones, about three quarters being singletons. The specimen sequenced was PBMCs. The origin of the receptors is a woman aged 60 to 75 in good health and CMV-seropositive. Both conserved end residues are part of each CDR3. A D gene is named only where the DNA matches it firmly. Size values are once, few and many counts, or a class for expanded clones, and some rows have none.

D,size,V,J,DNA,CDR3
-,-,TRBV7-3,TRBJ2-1,TGTGCCAGCAGCTTAAGGAGGGGGGGGAACAATGAGCAGTTCTTC,CASSLRRGGNNEQFF
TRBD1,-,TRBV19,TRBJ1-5,TGTGCCAGTAGTATCCCTTCGTGGGGACAGGGGGGCGATCAGCCCCAGCATTTT,CASSIPSWGQGGDQPQHF
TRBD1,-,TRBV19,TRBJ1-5,TGTGCCAGTAGTATATCAGGGGGCGTCTATCAGCCCCAGCATTTT,CASSISGGVYQPQHF
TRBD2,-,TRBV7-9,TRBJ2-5,TGTGCCAGCAGCTCACCCCCCAGGCGGGAGCGGGAGGGACAAGAGACCCAGTACTTC,CASSSPPRREREGQETQYF
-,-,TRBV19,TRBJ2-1,TGTGCCAGTAGTCCCCGGACTCCTAACAATGAGCAGTTCTTC,CASSPRTPNNEQFF
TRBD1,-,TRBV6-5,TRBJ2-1,TGTGCCAGCAGTCCCTTCAGGGGGGAGCAGTTCTTC,CASSPFRGEQFF
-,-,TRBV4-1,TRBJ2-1,TGCGCCAGCAGCTCCGTCGGGACGGGAGACTACAATGAGCAGTTCTTC,CASSSVGTGDYNEQFF
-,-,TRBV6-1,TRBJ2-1,TGTGCCAGCAGGTTAGGGGGGGCCGATGAGCAGTTCTTC,CASRLGGADEQFF
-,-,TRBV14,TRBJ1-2,TGTGCCAGCAGCCAAGGTCAGAACTATGGCTACACCTTC,CASSQGQNYGYTF
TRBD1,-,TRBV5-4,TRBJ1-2,TGTGCCAGCAGCTTGATGGGACAGGGGACCCTAAACTATGGCTACACCTTC,CASSLMGQGTLNYGYTF
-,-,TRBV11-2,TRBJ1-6,TGTGCCAGCAGCACGGGCCAGGGAAGGGGGTCACCCCTCCACTTT,CASSTGQGRGSPLHF
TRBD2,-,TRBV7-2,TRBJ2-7,TGTGCCAGCAGCTGGGTGGCTAGCGGAAGCGAGCAGTACTTC,CASSWVASGSEQYF
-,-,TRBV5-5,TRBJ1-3,TGTGCCAGCAGCAGGGCTCAGGGACTAACTGGAAACACCATATATTTT,CASSRAQGLTGNTIYF
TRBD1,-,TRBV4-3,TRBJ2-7,TGCGCCAGCAGCCAGCGGACAGGGGCCTACGAGCAGTACTTC,CASSQRTGAYEQYF
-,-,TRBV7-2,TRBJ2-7,TGTGCCAGCAGCGACAGGATCGGATACGAGCAGTACTTC,CASSDRIGYEQYF
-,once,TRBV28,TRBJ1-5,TGTGCCAGCGCCGGGATTCAGCCCCAGCATTTT,CASAGIQPQHF
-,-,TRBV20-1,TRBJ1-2,TGCAGTGCTACGAGCTATGGCTACACCTTC,CSATSYGYTF
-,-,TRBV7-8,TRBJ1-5,TGTGCCAGCAGCTTAACAGCCATTAGCAATCAGCCCCAGCATTTT,CASSLTAISNQPQHF
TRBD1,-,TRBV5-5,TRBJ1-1,TGTGCCAGCAGCTTGGTGGGACAGGGTCAAACTGAAGCTTTCTTT,CASSLVGQGQTEAFF
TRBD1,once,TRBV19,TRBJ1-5,TGTGCCAGTAGTATCTTCGGACAGGGGATCAATCAGCCCCAGCATTTT,CASSIFGQGINQPQHF
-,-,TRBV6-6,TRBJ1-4,TGTGCCAGCAGTTACTCTATACAGGGAAGGGAAAAACTGTTTTTT,CASSYSIQGREKLFF
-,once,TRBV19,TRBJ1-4,TGTGCCAGTAGTATCAACGGAGCAACTAATGAAAAACTGTTTTTT,CASSINGATNEKLFF
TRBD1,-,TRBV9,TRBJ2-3,TGTGCCAGCAGCGTAGCAGAGGGGGCCCCCCTGGATACGCAGTATTTT,CASSVAEGAPLDTQYF
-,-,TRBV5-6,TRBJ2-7,TGTGCCAGCAGCTTGGGGGCCGGGGAATGGCAGTACTTC,CASSLGAGEWQYF
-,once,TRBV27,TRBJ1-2,TGTGCCAGCAGTTTATGGGGGGGGTATGGCTACACCTTC,CASSLWGGYGYTF
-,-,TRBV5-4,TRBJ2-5,TGTGCCAGCAGCTATGGAGGGGGGGGCGAAGAGACCCAGTACTTC,CASSYGGGGEETQYF
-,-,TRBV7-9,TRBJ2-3,TGTGCCAGCAGCCCCTCAGGGCTCACAGATACGCAGTATTTT,CASSPSGLTDTQYF
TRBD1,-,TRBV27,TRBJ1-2,TGTGCCAGCAGTTTTACCTGGACAGGGCAAGGTGGCTACACCTTC,CASSFTWTGQGGYTF
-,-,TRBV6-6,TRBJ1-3,TGTGCCAGCAGCACACCCAGCTCTGGAAACACCATATATTTT,CASSTPSSGNTIYF
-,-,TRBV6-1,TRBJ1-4,TGTGCCAGCAGTGTCGGACAGAAAAATGAAAAACTGTTTTTT,CASSVGQKNEKLFF
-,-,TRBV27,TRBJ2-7,TGTGCCAGCAGTTTTTCCAGGGCTCTAACCTACGAGCAGTACTTC,CASSFSRALTYEQYF
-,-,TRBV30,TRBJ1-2,-,CAWWGTGTGIHTF
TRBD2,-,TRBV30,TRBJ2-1,TGTGCCTGGAATACGGCGGGGGGCTACAATGAGCAGTTCTTC,CAWNTAGGYNEQFF
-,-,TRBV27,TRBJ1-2,TGTGCCAGCAGTCCTACAGGCTATGGCTACACCTTC,CASSPTGYGYTF
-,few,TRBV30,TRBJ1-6,TGTGCCTGGAGTGTTCGCGGTGCACCCCTCCACTTT,CAWSVRGAPLHF
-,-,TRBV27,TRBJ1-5,TGTGCCAGCAGGCCGACAGGCGGTCGCCCCCAGCATTTT,CASRPTGGRPQHF
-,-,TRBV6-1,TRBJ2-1,TGTGCCAGCCGACTGGGCGGGACTGGCTACAATGAGCAGTTCTTC,CASRLGGTGYNEQFF
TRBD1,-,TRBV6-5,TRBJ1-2,TGTGCCAGCAGTATGACAGGGGCCGGTGGCTACACCTTC,CASSMTGAGGYTF
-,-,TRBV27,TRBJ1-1,TGTGCCAGCAGTTTCCCCCGCCACCCTCTACGGGGGGAAGTGGATTTAACTGAAGCTTTCTTT,CASSFPRHPLRGEVDLTEAFF
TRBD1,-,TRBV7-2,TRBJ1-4,TGTGCCAGCAGCCGGACAGGGGCGAATGAAAAACTGTTTTTT,CASSRTGANEKLFF
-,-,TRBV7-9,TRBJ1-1,TGTGCCAGCAGCTTATTTGGGGGGGCGGGAACTGAAGCTTTCTTT,CASSLFGGAGTEAFF
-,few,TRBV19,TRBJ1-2,TGTGCCAGTAGCCTTGGAGGGAGCCAAGCTAACTATGGCTACACCTTC,CASSLGGSQANYGYTF
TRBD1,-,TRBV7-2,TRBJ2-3,TGTGCCAGCAGCTCAAGGACAGGGACAGATACGCAGTATTTT,CASSSRTGTDTQYF
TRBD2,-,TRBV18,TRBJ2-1,TGTGCCAGCTCACCACCGGGAGGGAATGAGCAGTTCTTC,CASSPPGGNEQFF
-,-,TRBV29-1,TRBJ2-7,TGCAGCGTTGTGGGTTGGGAGTTCGAGCAGTACTTC,CSVVGWEFEQYF
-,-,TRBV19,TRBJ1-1,TGTGCCAGTAGTGGGGGCAAAAACACTGAAGCTTTCTTT,CASSGGKNTEAFF
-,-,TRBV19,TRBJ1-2,TGTGCCAGTAGTATAGCCCAGGGTGCGCCCTATGGCTACACCTTC,CASSIAQGAPYGYTF
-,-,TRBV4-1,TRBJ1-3,TGCGCCAGCAGCCAAGTTACAGGGTTAGGAAACACCATATATTTT,CASSQVTGLGNTIYF
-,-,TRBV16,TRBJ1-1,TGTGCCAGCAGCCAATCCGGGGCGGGGTGGAGAGTGGCTTTCTTT,CASSQSGAGWRVAFF
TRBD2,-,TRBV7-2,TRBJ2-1,TGTGCCAGCAGCTTAAACGGACTAGCGTTGGATGAGCAGTTCTTC,CASSLNGLALDEQFF
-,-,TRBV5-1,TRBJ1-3,TGCGCCAGCAGCCCCTCACTGACAGGCCCTAGCTCTGGAAACACCATATATTTT,CASSPSLTGPSSGNTIYF
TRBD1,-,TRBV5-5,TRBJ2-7,TGTGCCAGCAGCTCGTTTAGGGGGCCCTACGAGCAGTACTTC,CASSSFRGPYEQYF
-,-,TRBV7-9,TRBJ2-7,TGTGCCAGCAGCTTAGCCCTAGAAGACTACGAGCAGTACTTC,CASSLALEDYEQYF
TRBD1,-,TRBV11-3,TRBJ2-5,TGTGCCAGCAGCGAAGGGACAGGCCAAGAGACCCAGTACTTC,CASSEGTGQETQYF
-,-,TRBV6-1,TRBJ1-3,TGTGCCAGCAGTGAAGACAGGTCTGGAAACACCATATATTTT,CASSEDRSGNTIYF